The present T cell receptor beta chain was sequenced within a study of blood T cell repertoires in COVID-19. Turning to the study itself: The United States, Italy and Spain were the sources of the acute and convalescent COVID-19 samples. In each case, the material was cDNA or gDNA derived from T cells, B-cell-depleted T cells, or PBMCs.

The data were produced by immunoSEQ multiplex PCR, yet TCRdb's version contains in-frame clones alone and is incomplete. This table holds roughly 100,000 clones, around 90% found once. The length of the CDR3 is 12 residues. Between the trimmed V and J ends, which lost 7 bases and 5 bases, there was a span of 10 bases. Germline V lookup: CDR1 MDHEN, CDR2 SYDVKM. The rearrangement joins TRBV28 to TRBJ2-3; the D is unclear. Material: peripheral blood. The clonotype originates from a human donor with active COVID-19. The donor label of this sample is uncertain. As DNA, the CDR3 is TGTGCCAGCACGTCCGGAGTAGATACGCAGTATTTT. This codes for CASTSGVDTQYF.